This T cell receptor (beta chain) was documented in a study of CD8 T cells in ankylosing spondylitis. With 3 bases removed from V and 4 bases from J, the gap between germline ends came to 13 bases. Germline V lookup: CDR1 DFQATT, CDR2 SNEGSKA (reference sequence). The CDR3 loop spans 14 amino acids. TCRdb reprocessed the 5' RACE reads with MiXCR, giving one entry per CDR3 protein. This sample carries fewer than 250,000 distinct CDR3 sequences, approximately 30% of them seen once, and the ten largest clones take approximately 4.6%. This clonotype was detected a few times. This chain uses TRBV20-1 with TRBJ2-1, with D perhaps matching TRBD1 (5 bases). This receptor was taken from a male donor with ankylosing spondylitis or in good health (not recorded which). Sequenced: blood, either unsorted or a sorted T cell fraction (not recorded which). CDR3 sequence: CSASLQDPYNEQFF. The CDR3 region has the DNA TGCAGTGCTAGTTTACAGGATCCTTACAATGAGCAGTTCTTC.